The following is a T cell receptor (beta chain) sequence with its context. This sample was included in a study of siplizumab effects on memory and regulatory T cells. CDR1 is MNHEY, CDR2 SVGAGI, per germline. V trimming: 2 bases; J trimming: 3 bases; junction bases outside the gene matches: 5. This CDR3 is built from 15 residues. Using immunoSEQ multiplex PCR, the repertoire was profiled, and TCRdb retains in-frame clones only, with some absent. In the table there are about 100,000 clones, around 94% of which are singletons. The sample taken for sequencing was Tregs sorted from blood. This receptor was obtained from a human donor in good health. The chain uses TRBV6-5 and TRBJ2-3; the match to TRBD2 covers 7 bases. The CDR3 is CASSYLWGGTDTQYF. The CDR3 DNA follows: TGTGCCAGCAGTTACCTTTGGGGGGGTACAGATACGCAGTATTTT.